The 19 T cell receptor beta chains below were found in one sample sequenced in a study of blood T cells in healthy people across ages. It was with a sample-barcoded 5' primer and a J-beta primer mix that a second PCR of roughly 7 to 12 cycles was run. TCRdb used MiXCR to reprocess the 5' RACE reads, holding one entry per CDR3 protein. The repertoire holds about 1.4 million distinct CDR3 sequences, with roughly 59% as singletons. The source material was blood. The source of these receptors is a man aged 18 to 29 in good health.

The CDR3 loop reads CASSPYRENYGYTF. The CDR3 nucleotides read TGCGCCAGCAGCCCATACAGGGAGAACTATGGCTACACCTTC. This rearrangement joins TRBV4-1 to TRBJ1-2; possibly TRBD1 for D (6 bases). The CDR3 runs 14 residues. With 4 bases removed from V and 2 bases from J, the gap between germline ends came to 11 bases. CDR1 and CDR2 (germline): MGHRA, YSYEKL.

This clonotype occurred a few times. The chain links TRBV27 to TRBJ2-1, with TRBD2 matching over 10 bases. CDR3 length: 16 residues. V gave up 4 bases and J gave up 4 bases; unmatched junction bases: 7. The germline gives CDR1 MNHEY, CDR2 SMNVEV (reference sequence). CDR3 region: CASSSPGTSEYNEQFF. In DNA, the CDR3 is TGTGCCAGCAGTTCACCCGGGACTAGCGAGTACAATGAGCAGTTCTTC.

This clonotype has a handful of counts. The chain carries TRBV29-1 and TRBJ2-7; 8 nucleotides agree with TRBD2. The CDR3 sequence is 15 residues long. Per germline, CDR1 SQVTM and CDR2 ANQGSEA. After removal of 7 bases from V and 2 bases from J, the junction contained 13 bases not matched to a gene. The CDR3 sequence is CSARSGTSSTYEQYF. CDR3 nucleotides: TGCAGCGCACGTAGCGGGACATCTTCAACCTACGAGCAGTACTTC.

V is TRBV20-1 and J is TRBJ2-1; unclear D gene. The CDR3 spans 13 residues. V was shortened by 5 bases and J by 10 bases, with 18 bases between the two germline ends. From germline, CDR1 is DFQATT and CDR2 SNEGSKA (reference sequence). The CDR3 DNA sequence: TGCAGTGCTCCTTCGCATGGAAGAAGCGAGCAGTTCTTC. As protein: CSAPSHGRSEQFF.

This chain connects TRBV12-3 or TRBV12-4 to TRBJ2-7, with D maybe TRBD1 (7 bases). The CDR3 loop spans 15 amino acids. V was shortened by 5 bases and J by 4 bases, with 18 bases between the two germline ends. Here the CDR3 DNA reads TGTGCCAGCAGTATGACAGGGATAGGGGGGTACGAGCAGTACTTC. Amino acid sequence: CASSMTGIGGYEQYF.

The chain is built from TRBV29-1 and TRBJ2-1, with D possibly being TRBD2 (6 bases). Germline CDR1 reads SQVTM; CDR2 reads ANQGSEA. Deletions cut 6 bases from V and 3 bases from J, with 18 bases between. CDR3 size: 15 residues. For the CDR3, the DNA is TGCAGCGTCATTCTCCTAGACGGGAGCTACAATGAGCAGTTCTTC. It is translated as CSVILLDGSYNEQFF.

The J gene is TRBJ2-5, the V gene TRBV6-5; D unclear. The end of the DNA aligns better with TRBJ2-7, so the J call may be wrong. Germline assignment: CDR1 MNHEY and CDR2 SVGAGI. The CDR3 is 14 amino acids. In DNA, the CDR3 is TGTGCCAGCAGCACGCTAGGCCCGACCTACGAGCAGTACTTC. This gives the protein CASSTLGPTYEQYF.

The chain couples TRBV14 to TRBJ1-2; unclear D gene. The V end lost 4 bases, the J end lost 2 bases, and 11 bases lay between the germline ends. The CDR3 totals 14 residues. The germline V gene encodes CDR1 SGHDN and CDR2 FVKESK. The CDR3 region has the DNA TGTGCCAGCAGCCCCTTTGAGATAAACTATGGCTACACCTTC. This codes for CASSPFEINYGYTF.

The chain couples TRBV3-1 to TRBJ2-7; weak D call: TRBD2 (6 bases). Deletions cut 0 bases from V and 1 base from J, with 10 bases between. CDR3 length: 15 amino acids. Germline lookup yields CDR1 LGHDT and CDR2 YNNKEL (reference sequence). CDR3 region: CASSQDGGQSYEQYF. CDR3 bases: TGTGCCAGCAGCCAAGACGGAGGGCAGTCCTACGAGCAGTACTTC.

The chain recombines TRBV6-5 with TRBJ2-7, with TRBD1 identical over 7 bases. CDR3 length equals 14 residues. Per the germline V gene, CDR1 is MNHEY and CDR2 is SVGAGI. V trimming: 3 bases; J trimming: 7 bases; junction bases outside the gene matches: 9. The CDR3 sequence is CASSYYDRANEQYF. CDR3 nucleotides: TGTGCCAGCAGTTATTACGACAGGGCCAATGAGCAGTACTTC.

This clonotype was detected only once. This chain uses TRBV27 with TRBJ1-5, with TRBD1 identical over 8 bases. This CDR3 region has 14 residues. After removal of 6 bases from V and 6 bases from J, the junction contained 7 bases not matched to a gene. The germline gives CDR1 MNHEY, CDR2 SMNVEV (reference sequence). CDR3 protein: CASRHTGGAQPQHF. The CDR3 bases are TGTGCCAGCAGACATACAGGGGGAGCTCAGCCCCAGCATTTT.

CDR3 nucleotides: TGTGCCAGCAGTTACGGGCAGGGAGCTTTCTTT. This translates into CASSYGQGAFF. V and J are TRBV6-6 and TRBJ1-1; D perhaps matches TRBD1 (5 bases). Germline V gene lookup returns CDR1 MNHNY and CDR2 SVGAGI (reference sequence). The V gene lost 2 bases and the J gene lost 10 bases, with 8 bases spanning the gap. This CDR3 contains 11 residues.

The J gene is TRBJ2-1, the V gene TRBV20-1; D unresolved. This CDR3 is 14 amino acids long. V was trimmed by 1 base and J by 8 bases, leaving 15 bases between them. Germline lookup yields CDR1 DFQATT and CDR2 SNEGSKA (reference sequence). For the CDR3, the DNA is TGCAGTGCTAGAGGCGCTGGTATTGGAGATGAGCAGTTCTTC. It yields the protein CSARGAGIGDEQFF.

This clonotype came up once. The chain is built from TRBV20-1 and TRBJ1-1; D remains ambiguous. The CDR3 sequence is 17 residues long. CDR1 and CDR2 from the germline V gene are DFQATT and SNEGSKA (reference sequence). V dropped 2 bases and J dropped 0 bases, with 19 bases sitting between them. This CDR3 is CSARFNGVRGLNTEAFF. As DNA, the CDR3 is TGCAGTGCTAGATTTAACGGGGTACGGGGATTGAACACTGAAGCTTTCTTT.

The chain is built from TRBV7-2 and TRBJ1-2; D gene ambiguous. V was shortened by 3 bases and J by 8 bases, with 16 bases between the two germline ends. CDR3 size: 14 residues. Germline V gene data show CDR1 as SGHTA and CDR2 as FQGNSA. The CDR3 sequence: CASSFYLENGGYTF. CDR3 DNA sequence: TGTGCCAGCAGCTTCTATCTGGAAAATGGGGGCTACACCTTC.

This chain uses TRBV11-2 with TRBJ2-5; tentatively, D is TRBD2 (6 bases). The CDR3 is 13 amino acids. Germline lookup yields CDR1 SGHAT and CDR2 FQNNGV. The V end lost 2 bases, the J end lost 11 bases, and 15 bases lay between the germline ends. The CDR3 spells CASSLTGLPEQYF. The CDR3 DNA is TGTGCCAGCAGCTTAACCGGACTACCAGAGCAGTACTTC.

This chain joins TRBV20-1 and TRBJ2-7; unclear D gene. Looked up from germline, CDR1 is DFQATT and CDR2 is SNEGSKA (reference sequence). The CDR3 totals 11 residues. V lost 1 base and J lost 6, with 7 bases in between. The CDR3 nucleotides read TGCAGTGCTAGAGTTGGAGTCGAGCAGTACTTC. It encodes CSARVGVEQYF.

This clonotype was counted a few times. The rearrangement uses TRBV12-3 or TRBV12-4 and TRBJ1-2; weak D call: TRBD1 (6 bases). The germline V and J ends were trimmed by 5 bases and 7 bases, with 11 bases remaining between them. The CDR3 is 12 residues long. Written as DNA, the CDR3 is TGTGCCAGCAGTCCACAGGGTGGTGGCTACACCTTC. Translation gives CASSPQGGGYTF.

The V call is TRBV19, the J call TRBJ1-1; possible D gene TRBD1, 5 bases. Germline V gene data show CDR1 as LNHDA and CDR2 as SQIVND (reference sequence). CDR3 length: 15 amino acids. Trimming removed 6 bases at V and 2 bases at J, with 16 bases between. The CDR3 DNA reads TGTGCCAGTAGCCTTATGTCGGGGGGAAACACTGAAGCTTTCTTT. Its protein product is CASSLMSGGNTEAFF.